A single T cell receptor (beta chain) is shown here with its context. Via MiXCR, TCRdb re-called the 5' RACE reads, giving one row per CDR3 protein. The sample lists some 290,000 distinct CDR3 sequences; 15% to 20% were seen once. The record originates from a study of T-cell memory formation after mild COVID-19. This clonotype was obtained from a man younger than 35 who had mild COVID-19 (a few samples of this study predate the infection). Cell type and time point are not known. Sequenced input: PBMCs or a T cell subset sorted from them (not recorded which).

In DNA form, the CDR3 reads TGCGCCAGCAGCTGGGCCTATCCCTACGAGCAGTACTTC. Its protein product is CASSWAYPYEQYF. This chain uses TRBV5-1 with TRBJ2-7; the D is unclear. Germline V gives CDR1 SGHRS, CDR2 YFSETQ. V was clipped by 3 bases and J by 2 bases, with 9 bases between them. This CDR3 is built from 13 residues.